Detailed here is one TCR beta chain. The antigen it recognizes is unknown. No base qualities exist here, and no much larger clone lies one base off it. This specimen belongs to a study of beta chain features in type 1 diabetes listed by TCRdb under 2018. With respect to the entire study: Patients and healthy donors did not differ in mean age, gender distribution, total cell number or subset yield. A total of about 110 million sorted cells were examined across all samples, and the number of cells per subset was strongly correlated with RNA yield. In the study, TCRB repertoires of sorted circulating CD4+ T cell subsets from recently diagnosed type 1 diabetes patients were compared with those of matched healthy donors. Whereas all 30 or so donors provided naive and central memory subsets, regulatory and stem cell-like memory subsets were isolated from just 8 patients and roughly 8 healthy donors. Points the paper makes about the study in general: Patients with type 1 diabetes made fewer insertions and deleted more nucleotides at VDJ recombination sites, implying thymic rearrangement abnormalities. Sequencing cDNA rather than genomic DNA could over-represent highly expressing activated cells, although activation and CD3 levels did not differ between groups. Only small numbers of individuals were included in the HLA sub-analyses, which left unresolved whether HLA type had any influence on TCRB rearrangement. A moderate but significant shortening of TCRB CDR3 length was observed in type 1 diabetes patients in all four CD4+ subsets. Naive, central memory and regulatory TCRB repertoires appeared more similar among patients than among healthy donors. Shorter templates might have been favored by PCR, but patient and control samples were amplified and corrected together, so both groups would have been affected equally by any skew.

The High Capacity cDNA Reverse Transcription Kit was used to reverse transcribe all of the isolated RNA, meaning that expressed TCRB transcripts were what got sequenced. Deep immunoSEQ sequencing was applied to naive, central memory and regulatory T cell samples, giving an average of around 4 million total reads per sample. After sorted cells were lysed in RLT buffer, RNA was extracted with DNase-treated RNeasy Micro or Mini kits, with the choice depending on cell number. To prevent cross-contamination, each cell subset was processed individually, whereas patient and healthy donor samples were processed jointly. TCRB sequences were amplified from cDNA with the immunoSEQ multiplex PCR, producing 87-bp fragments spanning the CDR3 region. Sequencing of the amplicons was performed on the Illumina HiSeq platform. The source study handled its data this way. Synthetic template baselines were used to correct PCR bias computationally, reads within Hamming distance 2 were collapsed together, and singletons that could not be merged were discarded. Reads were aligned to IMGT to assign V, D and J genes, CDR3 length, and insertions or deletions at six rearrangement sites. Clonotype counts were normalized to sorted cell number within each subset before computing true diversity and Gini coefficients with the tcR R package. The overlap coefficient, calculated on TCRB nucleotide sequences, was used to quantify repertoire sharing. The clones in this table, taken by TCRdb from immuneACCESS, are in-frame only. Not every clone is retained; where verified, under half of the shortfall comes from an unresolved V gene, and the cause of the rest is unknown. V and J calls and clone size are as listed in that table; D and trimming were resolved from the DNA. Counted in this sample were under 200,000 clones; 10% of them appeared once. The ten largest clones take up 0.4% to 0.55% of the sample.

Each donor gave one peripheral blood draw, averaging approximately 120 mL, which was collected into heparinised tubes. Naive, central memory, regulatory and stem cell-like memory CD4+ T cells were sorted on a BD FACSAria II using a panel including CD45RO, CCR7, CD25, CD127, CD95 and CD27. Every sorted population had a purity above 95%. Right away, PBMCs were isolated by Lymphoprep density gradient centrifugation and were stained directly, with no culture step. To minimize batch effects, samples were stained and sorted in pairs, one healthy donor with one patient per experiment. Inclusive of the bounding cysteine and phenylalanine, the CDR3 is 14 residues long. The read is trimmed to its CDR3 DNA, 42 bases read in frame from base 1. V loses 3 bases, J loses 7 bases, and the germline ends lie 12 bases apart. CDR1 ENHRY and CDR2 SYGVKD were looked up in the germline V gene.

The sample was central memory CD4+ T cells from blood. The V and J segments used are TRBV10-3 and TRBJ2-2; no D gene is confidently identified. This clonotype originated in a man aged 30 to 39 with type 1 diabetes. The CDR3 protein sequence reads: CAISDPSRIGELFF. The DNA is TGTGCCATCAGTGATCCGAGCAGGATCGGGGAGCTGTTTTTT.